These T cell receptor beta chains were read from a single sample in a study of control samples from healthy donors and cancer patients. Repertoires were generated with immunoSEQ multiplex PCR, while TCRdb's copy carries only in-frame clones and drops some. The sample carries over 100,000 clones, around 92% recorded once. Sequencing used blood. These TCRs come from a woman in her fifties or sixties in good health. Both conserved end residues are part of each CDR3. D genes are given only for firm matches.

CASSSIGGMLSNQPQHF	-	TRBV27	TRBJ1-5
CASSPGTSGGNEQFF	TRBD2	TRBV5-4	TRBJ2-1
CASSPSGGITGELFF	TRBD1	TRBV18	TRBJ2-2
CASSEEGEVGTEAFF	-	TRBV6-4	TRBJ1-1
CASSQWGDSNYGYTF	-	TRBV3-1/TRBV3-2	TRBJ1-2
CASSLGQGSYGYTF	TRBD1	TRBV5-1	TRBJ1-2
CASSFFGTGERPQHF	-	TRBV28	TRBJ1-5
CASSQGQGREKLFF	TRBD1	TRBV2	TRBJ1-4
CASSLGALSGANVLTF	-	TRBV5-1	TRBJ2-6
CASVDDASDTQYF	-	TRBV6-4	TRBJ2-3
CASSLRGMGTGELFF	TRBD1	TRBV9	TRBJ2-2
CASSLEGGNFNQPQHF	TRBD1	TRBV27	TRBJ1-5
CATSKTPPGTVNSPLHF	TRBD1	TRBV15	TRBJ1-6
CASGPGLATNEKLFF	-	TRBV12-5	TRBJ1-4
CASSQTPGPISGNTIYF	-	TRBV27	TRBJ1-3
CASSTQETQYF	-	TRBV6-6	TRBJ2-5
CASSFEGGTEAFF	-	TRBV5-1	TRBJ1-1
CASCRGLGTEAFF	-	TRBV2	TRBJ1-1